A single sample is the source of the 18 T cell receptor beta chains below, sequenced in a study of cytomegalovirus exposure and HLA in healthy donors. Repertoires were generated with immunoSEQ multiplex PCR, while TCRdb's copy carries only in-frame clones and drops some. The data show tens of thousands of clones, 85% to 95% seen once. The sample consisted of PBMCs. All receptors come from a man aged 18-30 years in good health and CMV-seropositive.

The CDR3 DNA follows: TGTGCCAGCAGCCCCGAACAGGGGAACCAAGAGACCCAGTACTTC. Its translation is CASSPEQGNQETQYF. The chain combines TRBV27 with TRBJ2-5, with 7 nucleotides matching TRBD1. This CDR3 has 15 amino acids. CDR1 is MNHEY and CDR2 is SMNVEV in the germline V gene (reference sequence). V lost 6 bases and J lost 0; bases outside the gene matches: 7.

This rearrangement joins TRBV7-9 to TRBJ1-1; D is perhaps TRBD1 (5 bases). Germline CDR1 and CDR2: SEHNR and FQNEAQ (reference sequence). Trimming removed 0 bases at V and 4 bases at J, with 9 bases between. The CDR3 sequence is 14 residues long. The CDR3 here is CASSLAAGITEAFF. CDR3 DNA: TGTGCCAGCAGCTTAGCGGCAGGGATCACTGAAGCTTTCTTT.

This rearrangement joins TRBV4-2 to TRBJ2-5; D gene unclear. Per germline, CDR1 LGHNA and CDR2 YNFKEQ. The ends were cut back, 0 bases at V and 2 bases at J, with 7 bases in the middle. This CDR3 is 14 amino acids long. CDR3 sequence: CASSQEQQQETQYF. CDR3 nucleotide sequence: TGTGCCAGCAGCCAAGAGCAACAGCAAGAGACCCAGTACTTC.

The chain has TRBV11-2 and TRBJ2-4; the D gene is possibly TRBD1 (6 bases). The germline V gene has CDR1 SGHAT and CDR2 FQNNGV. This CDR3 spans 17 amino acids. Trimming shortened V by 8 bases and J by 0 bases, and 20 bases separated the two germline ends. The CDR3 region has the DNA TGTGCCAGCTTGGGGACATCTAGGACGCTAGCCAAAAACATTCAGTACTTC. Translated: CASLGTSRTLAKNIQYF.

V gene TRBV5-6 combines with J gene TRBJ2-3; 7 bases are shared with TRBD2. Germline values: CDR1 SGHDT, CDR2 YYEEEE. This CDR3 has 16 residues. V shed 1 base and J 0 bases; nucleotides not matched to a gene: 5. CDR3 in DNA: TGTGCCAGCAGCTTGCCTACTAGCGCCAGCACAGATACGCAGTATTTT. It yields the protein CASSLPTSASTDTQYF.

The chain couples TRBV11-2 to TRBJ2-7, with TRBD2 matching 8 bases. Germline values: CDR1 SGHAT, CDR2 FQNNGV. Trimming removed 0 bases from V and 3 bases from J; junction bases left unmatched: 10. The CDR3 runs 17 residues. DNA of the CDR3: TGTGCCAGCAGCTTAGATCTCGGCAGCGGGAGACTCTACGAGCAGTACTTC. Its protein is CASSLDLGSGRLYEQYF.

The chain has TRBV15 and TRBJ1-5; the match to TRBD1 covers 7 bases. The CDR3 is 16 residues long. CDR1 and CDR2 (germline): LNHNV, YYDKDF (reference sequence). V trimming: 5 bases; J trimming: 3 bases; junction bases outside the gene matches: 10. The CDR3 spells CATSGAGTAINQPQHF. The CDR3 DNA reads as TGTGCCACCAGCGGCGCAGGGACAGCCATCAATCAGCCCCAGCATTTT.

V gene TRBV7-2 combines with J gene TRBJ1-1; D may be TRBD1 (6 bases). The CDR3 totals 15 residues. Germline V gene data show CDR1 as SGHTA and CDR2 as FQGNSA. Between the trimmed V and J ends, which lost 5 bases and 8 bases, there was a span of 21 bases. The CDR3 here is CASSPGPGGRTEAFF. The CDR3 bases are TGTGCCAGCAGCCCTGGGCCGGGGGGCCGAACCGAAGCTTTCTTT.

The chain uses TRBV19 and TRBJ2-5, with 15 positions matching TRBD2. Germline loops: CDR1 LNHDA, CDR2 SQIVND (reference sequence). The CDR3 sequence is 17 residues long. Losses at the gene ends were 5 bases for V and 4 bases for J; bases not matched to a gene: 8. Here the CDR3 DNA reads TGTGCCAGTAGTGTAACCCCGGGACTAGCGGGAGGAGAGACCCAGTACTTC. It specifies CASSVTPGLAGGETQYF.

This rearrangement joins TRBV30 to TRBJ1-5, with no clear D. The ends were cut back, 3 bases at V and 7 bases at J, with 16 bases in the middle. The germline CDR1 and CDR2 sequences are GTSNPN and SVGIG (reference sequence). The CDR3 totals 14 residues. This CDR3 is CAWRLKPPGQPQHF. In DNA, the CDR3 is TGTGCCTGGAGACTCAAGCCTCCCGGGCAGCCCCAGCATTTT. Full variable domain (missing parts from reference TRBV30 and TRBJ1-5): SQTIHQWPATLVQPVGSPLSLECTVEGTSNPNLYWYRQAAGRGLQLLFYSVGIGQISSEVPQNLSASRPQDRQFILSSKKLLLSDSGFYLCAWRLKPPGQPQHFGDGTRLSIL.

The chain uses TRBV4-2 and TRBJ2-3; D unclear. The CDR3 is made up of 17 amino acids. The V gene lost 0 bases and the J gene lost 1 base, with 14 bases spanning the gap. Germline CDR1 is LGHNA and CDR2 is YNFKEQ. The CDR3 DNA follows: TGTGCCAGCAGCCAAGATTTTGGGCTGGGTGGCACAGATACGCAGTATTTT. It encodes CASSQDFGLGGTDTQYF.

This clone was detected once. The gene calls are TRBV6-5 and TRBJ1-2; D may be TRBD1 (6 bases). V lost 5 bases, J lost 6 bases, and 13 bases lay in between. There are 13 residues in the CDR3. Germline values: CDR1 MNHEY, CDR2 SVGAGI. In nucleotides, the CDR3 is TGTGCCAGCAGTCCAACAGGGAGTCATGGCTACACCTTC. Translation: CASSPTGSHGYTF.

The genes are TRBV15 and TRBJ1-1, with D possibly matching TRBD1 (6 bases). CDR1 is LNHNV, CDR2 YYDKDF, per germline (reference sequence). The CDR3 loop spans 14 amino acids. V shed 0 bases and J shed 2 bases, with 7 bases lying between them. Here the CDR3 reads CATSRDRGNTEAFF. The CDR3 DNA sequence: TGTGCCACCAGCAGAGACAGGGGAAACACTGAAGCTTTCTTT.

The gene calls are TRBV2 and TRBJ2-3; possible D gene TRBD2, 7 bases. The V end lost 6 bases, the J end lost 5 bases, and 18 bases lay between the germline ends. The CDR3 sequence is 15 residues long. Germline lookup yields CDR1 SNHLY and CDR2 FYNNEI. This CDR3 reads CASSGLRGGEDTQYF. CDR3 DNA: TGTGCCAGCAGCGGCCTGAGGGGGGGCGAAGATACGCAGTATTTT.

The chain employs TRBV2 and TRBJ2-7; D may be TRBD1 (7 bases). Trimming pared 3 bases from V and 3 bases from J, leaving 15 bases between. This CDR3 comprises 15 residues. Germline CDR1 and CDR2: SNHLY and FYNNEI. CDR3 sequence (DNA): TGTGCCAGCAGTGAGAAGGCAGGGGGGTACTACGAGCAGTACTTC. The encoded protein is CASSEKAGGYYEQYF.

The chain is built from TRBV28 and TRBJ1-1; D may be TRBD1 (5 bases). The V gene lost 2 bases and the J gene lost 6 bases, with 10 bases spanning the gap. The CDR3 is 13 amino acids. Germline CDR1 MDHEN, CDR2 SYDVKM. CDR3 DNA: TGTGCCAGCAGTTTAACCGTAGGGGCTGAAGCTTTCTTT. This codes for CASSLTVGAEAFF. Full variable domain (remainder filled in from reference TRBV28 and TRBJ1-1): DVKVTQSSRYLVKRTGEKVFLECVQDMDHENMFWYRQDPGLGLRLIYFSYDVKMKEKGDIPEGYSVSREKKERFSLILESASTNQTSMYLCASSLTVGAEAFFGQGTRLTVV.

The genes are TRBV21-1 and TRBJ2-7; the listed D gene, TRBD1, was not tested against the DNA. TRBV21-1 counts as a pseudogene. This CDR3 contains 17 residues. The CDR3 here is CASSKYMKGRTAYEQYF. The CDR3 region has the DNA TGTGCCAGCAGCAAATACATGAAGGGGCGGACCGCTTACGAGCAGTACTTC.

The rearrangement joins TRBV2 to TRBJ1-2; D perhaps matches TRBD1 (6 bases). The germline CDR1 and CDR2 sequences are SNHLY and FYNNEI. With 6 bases removed from V and 7 bases from J, the gap between germline ends came to 15 bases. There are 13 residues in the CDR3. DNA for the CDR3: TGTGCCAGCAGCGGACAGCTACTACTTGGCTACACCTTC. It yields the protein CASSGQLLLGYTF.